These 6 T cell receptor beta chains came from one sample sequenced in a study of OX40 agonist ivuxolimab in advanced cancers. Libraries were prepared by immunoSEQ multiplex PCR; TCRdb keeps only in-frame clonotypes and omits some of them. Counted here are 50,000 to 70,000 clones, about 90% occurring once; the ten biggest clones make up roughly 12%. The specimen comprised CD4+ or CD8+ T cells sorted from blood, sampled in a trial of the OX40 agonist ivuxolimab. The origin of the receptors is an adult with an advanced solid tumor such as melanoma, head and neck, liver or kidney cancer.

The V call is TRBV27, the J call TRBJ2-1; TRBD2 agrees at 8 bases. J was trimmed by 8 bases and V by 2 bases; bases with no gene match: 5. CDR1 MNHEY and CDR2 SMNVEV come from the germline V gene (reference sequence). The CDR3 consists of 14 residues. The DNA for the CDR3 is TGTGCCAGCAGTTTAGAGCGGGGGAGCGATGAGCAGTTCTTC. Translation: CASSLERGSDEQFF.

The gene calls are TRBV5-8 and TRBJ1-4, with 11 bases fitting TRBD1. The trim removed 4 bases at V and 7 bases at J, leaving 3 bases unmatched. The CDR3 spans 14 residues. CDR1 is SGHTS, CDR2 YDEGEE, per germline. The CDR3 is CASSQGQGGEKLFF. The CDR3 DNA follows: TGTGCCAGCAGCCAGGGACAGGGGGGTGAAAAACTGTTTTTT.

J is TRBJ1-2 and V is TRBV6-4; D unresolved. Trimming stripped 5 bases from V and 0 bases from J, with 13 bases between. Per germline, CDR1 MRHNA and CDR2 SNTAGT. This CDR3 has 15 residues. This CDR3 reads CASSPSLGTNYGYTF. The CDR3 nucleotides are TGTGCCAGCAGTCCAAGTCTCGGGACTAACTATGGCTACACCTTC.

The chain recombines TRBV6-5 with TRBJ1-1; D is ambiguous. Trimming took off 2 bases at V and 6 bases at J, with 4 bases between the two ends. This CDR3 has 11 amino acids. CDR1 and CDR2 (germline): MNHEY, SVGAGI. CDR3 coding DNA: TGTGCCAGCAGTTACGGCCCTGAAGCTTTCTTT. Its protein is CASSYGPEAFF.

This clone was observed a handful of times. This sequence joins TRBV4-2 and TRBJ1-5; D is possibly TRBD1 (6 bases). CDR1 and CDR2 (germline): LGHNA, YNFKEQ. V was shortened by 0 bases and J by 6 bases, with 12 bases between the two germline ends. The CDR3 is 15 residues long. Here the CDR3 DNA reads TGTGCCAGCAGCCAAGAAACAGGGATAGTTCAGCCCCAGCATTTT. This translates into CASSQETGIVQPQHF.

The chain carries TRBV19 and TRBJ2-2, with D possibly being TRBD2 (7 bases). In germline, CDR1 is LNHDA, CDR2 SQIVND (reference sequence). CDR3 size: 16 residues. The ends were cut back, 1 base at V and 2 bases at J, with 11 bases in the middle. CDR3 in amino acids: CASSIAPGGNTGELFF. In DNA form, the CDR3 reads TGTGCCAGTAGTATAGCCCCGGGGGGCAACACCGGGGAGCTGTTTTTT.